This T cell receptor beta chain was obtained from a study of molecular identifiers for immune sequencing clone quantification. For the study at large: Replicates partitioned RNA from around 18,000 or 91,000 naive CD8 cells into five parts, sequencing four.

TCRdb redid the calling of the PCR reads with MiXCR, one entry per CDR3 protein. The sample has approximately 550,000 distinct CDR3 sequences; roughly 24% are singletons. Trimming took off 5 bases at V and 7 bases at J, with 12 bases between the two ends. The germline V gene has CDR1 MNHEY and CDR2 SVGEGT. The length of the CDR3 is 12 residues. Each library that profiled naive CD8 cells came from roughly 20,000 to 1,000,000 sorted cells with 10%, 30% or 50% RNA. A CD8+CD4-CCR7+CD45RA+ phenotype served as the sorting definition for naive CD8 T cells. To note about this clonotype: A much larger clone is a single base away; this may be a read error.

Sequencing input: naive CD8+ T cells from blood, with Jurkat cell RNA spiked in. Indicated subset: FACS-sorted CD8+CD4-CCR7+CD45RA+ naive T cells. The chain recombines TRBV6-2 or TRBV6-3 with TRBJ2-7, with D possibly TRBD2 on 5 matching bases. This TCR derives from a human donor in good health. Some libraries in this study had Jurkat cell RNA spiked in. The CDR3 nucleotides are TGTGCCAGCAGTAAGGGAGTTTTGGAGCAGTACTTC. It specifies CASSKGVLEQYF.